The source of this TCR beta chain is a study of blood T cells in healthy people across ages (dated by TCRdb to between 2014 and 2017). In the study overall: In model experiments, roughly one uniquely barcoded TCR beta cDNA molecule per two T cells was captured by template switching. The study measured age-related changes in TCR beta repertoire diversity using deep sequencing normalized with unique cDNA molecular identifiers. The donors were divided into four age groups: young (average around 16 years), middle-aged (about 39), aged (under 70) and long-lived (around 87). To avoid experimental bias, donors of different ages were distributed randomly across sequencing lanes. The study analyzed two additional independent replicas of 1 million unique cDNA reads from the same blood draw for two donors, one aged 18 to 29 and one aged 80 or older. Study-wide findings and limitations: Since profiling was done on bulk unsorted PBMCs, naive and antigen-experienced compartments could not be conclusively compared. The CMV infection status of donors was not known, potentially confounding age-related changes in expanded clonotypes. The percentage of naive T cells measured by flow cytometry correlated strongly with observed TCR beta diversity. Observed TCR beta diversity per million T cells fell roughly linearly with age, and a significant reduction was already apparent by age roughly 40. Estimates of total diversity based on one million sequenced T cells were regarded as lower bounds and as underestimates. Compared with the aged group, the long-lived group had more naive CD4+ T cells, fewer expanded clones and increased TCR diversity, suggesting age selection.

Systemically healthy Caucasian individuals from Russia, some 40 in total and aged roughly 6 to 100 years, were included as donors. About 9.1 milliliters of peripheral blood were collected from each donor into EDTA-treated Vacutainer tubes. Ficoll-Paque density-gradient centrifugation was used to isolate PBMCs, with at least 6 million per sample. Total RNA, at least 5 micrograms per sample, was extracted from PBMCs with Trizol reagent. The percentages of naive CD45RAhigh/CD27high T cells were determined by flow cytometry on a PBMC aliquot from every donor. With regard to this clonotype: This clone's antigen is unknown. No per-base quality is available; no much larger clone lies one base away.

There are 15 amino acids in the CDR3, from cysteine to phenylalanine inclusive. Only the CDR3 region is kept as DNA, spanning 45 bases read in frame from base 1. The CDR1 and CDR2 encoded by the germline V gene are SGHDN and FVKESK. At the junction V is shortened by 4 bases and J by 8 bases, with 20 bases in between. The method was 5' RACE. The run used an Illumina HiSeq 2500. A second PCR of roughly 6 to 11 cycles was run with a J-beta primer mix and a sample-barcoded 5' primer. A unique molecular identifier was introduced onto each TCR beta cDNA molecule by a template-switch 5' adaptor carrying 12 random nucleotides. Each sample yielded at least 3 million CDR3-containing paired-end reads. All of the RNA was converted into first-strand cDNA using the Mint cDNA synthesis kit, with a TRBC-specific oligonucleotide serving as the primer. All cDNA was treated with uracil-DNA glycosylase and then went through a first 18-cycle PCR with the universal primers M1SS and BC2_uni_R. The authors' analysis ran thus. For normalization, 1 million high-quality reads were randomly selected from each sample, with every read carrying a distinct molecular identifier. Reads with shared molecular identifiers were discarded instead of being binned into consensus sequences. MiTCR, run with a Q25 quality threshold and the strictest error-elimination algorithm, handled CDR3 identification, clonotype clustering and error correction. A nonparametric unseen species model with Euler transformation was used to estimate a lower bound on total TCR beta diversity. TCRdb redid the processing of the public reads, applying fastp at Q25 and MiXCR, and retained in-frame beta chains. Duplicate CDR3 protein sequences are folded into a single record with the most common DNA and genes. Clone size and V and J calls follow TCRdb, not the original study. The sample table shows 800,000 to 1,000,000 distinct CDR3 sequences, and around 48% are seen once. The top ten clonotypes cover roughly 13% of the sample.

In this chain, TRBV14 is recombined with TRBJ1-2; the D gene remains uncertain. This TCR derives from a man younger than 40 in good health. Sequencing was carried out using blood. The CDR3 region reads CASSPTRSTRPGYTF. The DNA sequence reads TGTGCCAGCAGCCCGACCCGATCGACCCGGCCAGGCTACACCTTC.